This T cell receptor beta chain was recorded in a study of T cells in Graves' hyperthyroidism and ophthalmopathy. General study points: Blood also showed most of the thyroid clonotypes that were expanded above 0.001.

In regard to this clonotype: What it binds is not known.

Template material for amplifying TCR beta CDR3 regions consisted of RNA transcripts. When the TCR CDR3 underwent first-round RT-PCR, the HTBI primer set was used. TCRdb re-called the multiplex PCR reads with MiXCR, one entry per CDR3 protein. Of about 400,000 distinct CDR3 sequences in the sample, roughly an eighth are singletons; the top ten hold more than 4.5%. This sequence was found in a young woman with Graves' hyperthyroidism. The sample consisted of blood.

The CDR3 is CASSPGGFSNQPQHF. CDR3 sequence (DNA): TGTGCCAGCAGCCCAGGAGGATTTAGCAATCAGCCCCAGCATTTT. The J gene is TRBJ1-5, the V gene TRBV14; D is undetermined. CDR1 and CDR2 from the germline V gene are SGHDN and FVKESK. Deletions cut 4 bases from V and 0 bases from J, with 10 bases between. There are 15 residues in the CDR3.